The T cell receptor (beta chain) described here comes from a study of cytomegalovirus exposure and HLA in healthy donors (TCRdb year 2017). Concerning the study at large: In an earlier analysis of approximately 500 of the donors, 276 Gb of sequence data and 117 million unique TCR beta sequences from about 179 million T cells were reported. The study used immunosequencing to profile the T cell repertoires of 666 subjects and linked those repertoires to cytomegalovirus serostatus. A separate validation cohort of approximately 130 different subjects was used in addition to the roughly 670-subject first cohort. HLA typing covered class I and class II loci at four-digit resolution. The study combined high-throughput TCR immunosequencing, statistical association of individual TCRs with disease status, and machine learning to predict cytomegalovirus infection status. Approximately 310 gigabases of sequencing data and 78 million or so unique TCR sequences were included in an early release covering about 700 HLA-typed donors. A later genetic analysis used genome-wide SNP genotypes for about 65% of the roughly 700 donors, treating that subset as a discovery cohort. Rather than using new phenotypic data, the later analysis identified candidate immune exposures from TCR beta sequences and from how often those sequences occurred across donors. To study patterns of TCR occurrence, a later analysis re-analyzed previously published TCR beta repertoires from 600 to 750 donors and added high-resolution HLA genotyping. About 5 DR-DQ haplotypes were handled as single units for association and clustering, since linkage in the cohort was strong. Every discovery cohort repertoire had been produced on one sequencing platform. The study aimed to test whether cataloging public T cell receptors could reveal signatures of past pathogen exposure. Donor age, sex, ethnicity and CMV serostatus were compiled together with the repertoire data. On average, around 200,000 unique TCR beta nucleotide sequences were sequenced per donor among fewer than 500 genotyped donors of the cohort, with roughly 18% of those sequences being non-productive. The genetic ancestry cluster associated with self-reported Caucasian donors included 81% of the roughly 400 genotyped donors. An earlier analysis of fewer than 700 of the donors applied high-throughput TCR beta sequencing to assess whether each TCR beta V gene segment acted as functional or pseudogenic. Typing coverage varied by locus: roughly 629-640 donors for A, B, C, DRB1 and DQB1; approximately 520 for DQA1; 606 for DPA1; 450 to 480 for DPB1.

V is clipped by 3 bases and J by 6 bases, and the sequence between their germline boundaries is 14 bases long. The CDR3 holds 14 amino acids from the cysteine to the phenylalanine. Of all the DNA, just the CDR3 is kept, 42 bases in frame from base 1. From the germline V gene, CDR1 is MGHRA and CDR2 is YSYEKL. Library preparation employed the immunoSEQ multiplex PCR assay. The multiplex PCR relied on a mix of 60 forward primers for TCR Vbeta segments and 13 reverse primers for TCR Jbeta segments. Amplification of the CDR3 region of rearranged TCR beta genes was performed with a multiplex PCR assay on genomic DNA. Amplified TCR beta libraries were sequenced as 87-base-pair reads on the Illumina HiSeq System. On the study's bioinformatics: A later analysis tallied around 80 million unique TCR beta chains across the 700 or so repertoires, and roughly 11 million of those chains were shared by two or more donors. Raw reads were error-corrected and collapsed into unique sequences with a nearest-neighbor algorithm that merged closely related sequences to remove PCR and sequencing errors. Alignment of CDR3 sequences to IMGT reference sequences was used to assign V, D and J gene segments. For a sequence to be retained, a match of at least six nucleotides to both a V gene segment and a J gene segment was required. Rearrangements were classified as productive when the CDR3 lacked stop codons and remained in frame with V and J, and all other rearrangements were classified as non-productive. CDR3 was defined according to IMGT convention as the region running from the second conserved V-encoded cysteine to the conserved J-encoded phenylalanine. In an earlier analysis of more than 550 of the donors, sequences lacking an unambiguous match to a single V gene segment were excluded. In an earlier analysis of a few hundred of the donors, a V segment was called functional when productive rearrangements were above 56.7%, and segregating when the standard deviation between donors exceeded 5%. A statistical classification framework was developed to diagnose cytomegalovirus status using the catalog of TCR beta chain sequences. In a later analysis, V and J genes were assigned by comparing TCR nucleotide sequences against IMGT/GENE-DB human TR gene sequences. In a later analysis, CDR3 sequences and most-parsimonious VDJ recombination scenarios were assigned using the TCRdist pipeline. A later analysis defined each TCR beta chain by its CDR3 amino acid sequence plus V-gene family, and excluded reads lacking a unique V-gene family. To address suspected cross-contamination and a sequencing artifact, a later analysis removed approximately 600 highly shared, low-generation-probability nucleotide sequences. In a later analysis, a clonal expansion index was calculated for each public chain from normalized within-repertoire ranks of inferred template counts. In a later analysis, generation probabilities were computed using a VDJ recombination model fitted to out-of-frame rearrangements, and the results were checked against IGoR. In a later analysis, hypergeometric tests were used to score TCR-TCR, TCR-HLA and TCR-CMV co-occurrence, with a repertoire-size bias correction applied to TCR pairs. False discovery rates were estimated in a later analysis by permuting HLA or CMV assignments 20 times. In a later analysis, co-occurring TCRs were grouped with DBSCAN, and TCRdist sequence similarity was added when clustering was performed within HLA-allele-positive subsets. Repertoires with fewer than 30,000 or more than 120,000 public chains, plus five repertoires with anomalous nucleotide sharing, were excluded from co-occurrence clustering. Sourced from immuneACCESS, this table was stored by TCRdb with only in-frame sequences that have V and J called. A share of the clones is absent; for the studies checked, an unresolved V gene accounts for under half, and the remainder has no known explanation. V and J calls and clone size are copied from that table; D and trimming were computed from the DNA. Across this sample there are just over 150,000 clones, with approximately 81% seen only once. The top ten clones comprise more than 1.5% of the sample.

As for this clone: Its antigen specificity is not known. Base qualities are not provided; no much larger clone lies one nucleotide away.

Study-level results and caveats: The study gave a list of 150 to 200 TCR beta chains associated with cytomegalovirus. HLA typing was unavailable for some donors at each locus, so association tests used only the typed subset. The authors suggested that the approach could potentially be generalized to other disease states and immunological phenotypes. The cohort was sequenced for TCR beta chains only, and without alpha or paired-chain data the features that could be detected were limited. Because counts were too low, seventeen rarely observed V segments, including chromosome 9 orphons, were excluded from the earlier analysis of 500 to 700 of the donors. According to a later analysis, TCR association rates differed among HLA loci, with DRB1 alleles showing the most associated TCRs and HLA-C alleles showing the fewest. In a later genetic analysis, fewer N-insertions in productive TCRs were reported among donors in an Asian-associated ancestry cluster than the roughly 700-donor mean. Broadly in line with IMGT annotations, most TCR beta V segments showed up in productive rearrangements about 90% or about 30% of the time in an earlier analysis of some 590 of the donors. In vitro tests confirmed that three of the cytomegalovirus-associated TCR beta chains recognize cytomegalovirus antigens. A further reported finding was that TCR beta sequences accurately predicted the HLA-A and HLA-B alleles for most subjects in the first cohort. A cluster of highly shared sequence variants was judged likely to represent a technical artifact of the sequencing pipeline. Cytomegalovirus status was reported to be diagnosed by the classifier with high specificity and sensitivity in both the original and validation cohorts. In a later analysis, some 18,000 TCR beta sequences were associated with specific HLA alleles at a false discovery rate of 0.05. V-gene and J-gene trimming of TCR beta chains was associated with a missense DCLRE1C variant in a later genetic analysis, and the association was replicated in an independent cohort. In a later analysis, several top co-occurrence clusters were reported to appear linked to parvovirus B19, influenza, CMV and Epstein-Barr virus. Linkage disequilibrium might explain the correlated functional status among segregating V segments, but an unknown experimental factor could not be excluded. Assigning TCR associations to individual alleles was difficult when HLA alleles, especially DR and DQ, strongly co-occurred. Across donors, most TCR sequences were observed very rarely, whereas some public TCRs were present in many individuals. A later analysis found that HLA-associated TCR beta chains were more clonally expanded and had lower generation probabilities than equally common non-associated chains. The presence/absence analyses assumed that sequencing depth was roughly uniform across donors, and that assumption may not be true. According to a later analysis, most CMV-associated TCR beta chains appeared to be HLA-restricted, and the HLA associations seemed to be driven largely by CMV exposure. Some IMGT-functional V segments, including TRBV6-2 and TRBV6-3, could not be distinguished by the 87-base-pair reads and were therefore excluded. For the cohort, immune exposure information was limited to CMV serostatus.

The cohort comprised under 700 healthy bone marrow donors. Cohort members were all nominally healthy when sampled, although unrecorded immune exposures were likely present. The donor was CMV seronegative and belonged to the group of 380 or so seronegative cohort members. A peripheral blood sample was collected from each donor, and TCR beta sequencing was performed on peripheral blood mononuclear cells. The Qiagen DNeasy Blood Extraction Kit was used to extract genomic DNA from the blood cell samples. The clonotype comes from a man aged 18 to 29 in good health and CMV-seronegative. The material sequenced was PBMCs. The chain links TRBV4-1 with TRBJ1-2; no D segment can be confidently identified. CDR3 loop: CASSHLSGKDGYTF. In nucleotide form, the sequence is TGCGCCAGCAGCCATTTATCGGGAAAAGATGGCTACACCTTC.